This is a list of T cell receptor beta chains from one sample in a study of blood T cell repertoires in COVID-19. The assay was immunoSEQ multiplex PCR, and TCRdb's table has in-frame clones only and misses some. Of over 70,000 clones listed, 90% were seen once; the top ten hold around 4.7%. The sequencing input was peripheral blood. The receptors derive from a woman older than 75 with active or convalescent COVID-19. Both conserved end residues are part of each CDR3. Each record gives: J gene, D gene, clone size, V gene, CDR3 DNA, CDR3 protein. D genes are given only for firm matches. Expanded clones get a size class; other rows say once, few or many, or leave the size out.

j_call: TRBJ1-1; d_call: .; clone_size: .; v_call: TRBV27; cdr3_nt: TGTGCCAGCAGTTGGACTTGGGGAGACACTGAAGCTTTCTTT; cdr3_aa: CASSWTWGDTEAFF
j_call: TRBJ1-1; d_call: .; clone_size: .; v_call: TRBV7-8; cdr3_nt: TGTGCCAGCACTCGCGGTGGAGGGCCAATGAACACTGAAGCTTTCTTT; cdr3_aa: CASTRGGGPMNTEAFF
j_call: TRBJ1-2; d_call: TRBD1; clone_size: once; v_call: TRBV28; cdr3_nt: TGTGCCAGCAGAAACGGAGGGACAGGGGTAGACTATGGCTACACCTTC; cdr3_aa: CASRNGGTGVDYGYTF
j_call: TRBJ2-2; d_call: .; clone_size: .; v_call: TRBV7-2; cdr3_nt: TGTGCCAGCAGCCTCTATCGGACCGGGGAGCTGTTTTTT; cdr3_aa: CASSLYRTGELFF
j_call: TRBJ1-5; d_call: .; clone_size: once; v_call: TRBV28; cdr3_nt: TGTGCCGCCGCCGCCTCAGGTGCAAATCAGCCCCAGCATTTT; cdr3_aa: CAAAASGANQPQHF
j_call: TRBJ2-3; d_call: TRBD1; clone_size: .; v_call: TRBV7-9; cdr3_nt: TGTGCCAGCAGCATTAGGGGACAGGGGGCAGATACGCAGTATTTT; cdr3_aa: CASSIRGQGADTQYF
j_call: TRBJ2-7; d_call: .; clone_size: .; v_call: TRBV12-3/TRBV12-4; cdr3_nt: TGTGCCAGCAGCTTATATGGGGAGCCCGAGCAGTACTTC; cdr3_aa: CASSLYGEPEQYF
j_call: TRBJ1-4; d_call: .; clone_size: .; v_call: TRBV18; cdr3_nt: TGTGCCAGCTCACCCCAGACAGTCCCTAATGAAAAACTGTTTTTT; cdr3_aa: CASSPQTVPNEKLFF
j_call: TRBJ2-3; d_call: TRBD1; clone_size: .; v_call: TRBV28; cdr3_nt: TGTGCCATCTCAGAAGGGGGCCGCACAGATACGCAGTATTTT; cdr3_aa: CAISEGGRTDTQYF
j_call: TRBJ2-5; d_call: TRBD2; clone_size: .; v_call: TRBV10-3; cdr3_nt: TGTGCCATCAGGGCGGGTCCGGGACTAGCGGGACAAGAGACCCAGTACTTC; cdr3_aa: CAIRAGPGLAGQETQYF
j_call: TRBJ2-7; d_call: .; clone_size: .; v_call: TRBV7-9; cdr3_nt: TGTGCCAGCAGCCGCGGGGAGGTCTCCTACGAGCAGTACTTC; cdr3_aa: CASSRGEVSYEQYF
j_call: TRBJ2-2; d_call: .; clone_size: .; v_call: TRBV5-1; cdr3_nt: TGCGCCAGCAGCCTCTACAGGCTAACGAACACCGGGGAGCTGTTTTTT; cdr3_aa: CASSLYRLTNTGELFF
j_call: TRBJ1-2; d_call: TRBD1; clone_size: .; v_call: TRBV29-1; cdr3_nt: TGCAGCGTTGCCCCCGACAGGGCGCTTAACTATGGCTACACCTTC; cdr3_aa: CSVAPDRALNYGYTF
j_call: TRBJ1-2; d_call: .; clone_size: once; v_call: TRBV7-2; cdr3_nt: TGTGCCAGCAGCGAAGGGATTGATCGGGGGGGCGGCTATGGCTACACCTTC; cdr3_aa: CASSEGIDRGGGYGYTF
j_call: TRBJ2-1; d_call: TRBD2; clone_size: .; v_call: TRBV24-1; cdr3_nt: TGTGCCACCAGTACTAGCGGCTACAATGAGCAGTTCTTC; cdr3_aa: CATSTSGYNEQFF
j_call: TRBJ2-1; d_call: TRBD2; clone_size: .; v_call: TRBV4-2; cdr3_nt: TGTGCCAGCAGCCTCCGGACTAGCGGAGGGGATGAGCAGTTCTTC; cdr3_aa: CASSLRTSGGDEQFF
j_call: TRBJ2-4; d_call: TRBD2; clone_size: .; v_call: TRBV19; cdr3_nt: TGTGCCAGTAGTATGGGGGCGGGAGGTCCTCTAGCCAAAAACATTCAGTACTTC; cdr3_aa: CASSMGAGGPLAKNIQYF
j_call: TRBJ1-4; d_call: .; clone_size: .; v_call: TRBV7-9; cdr3_nt: TGTGCCAGCGCACGGGAATCTAATGAAAAACTGTTTTTT; cdr3_aa: CASARESNEKLFF
j_call: TRBJ1-2; d_call: .; clone_size: .; v_call: TRBV24-1; cdr3_nt: TGTGCCACCAGTGATCCCGGGACACCTTTTCGAGATGGCTACACCTTC; cdr3_aa: CATSDPGTPFRDGYTF
j_call: TRBJ1-1; d_call: .; clone_size: .; v_call: TRBV5-1; cdr3_nt: TGCGCCAGCAGCTTGAGTCTTACAGAGACTGAAGCTTTCTTT; cdr3_aa: CASSLSLTETEAFF
j_call: TRBJ2-1; d_call: TRBD2; clone_size: .; v_call: TRBV7-3; cdr3_nt: TGTGCCAGCAGGTCCGGGACTAGCGAGTCTAATGAGCAGTTCTTC; cdr3_aa: CASRSGTSESNEQFF
j_call: TRBJ2-1; d_call: TRBD2; clone_size: .; v_call: TRBV7-2; cdr3_nt: TGTGCCAGCAGCCCACGGGAGGGGTCAAGCTCCTACAATGAGCAGTTCTTC; cdr3_aa: CASSPREGSSSYNEQFF
j_call: TRBJ2-7; d_call: TRBD1; clone_size: .; v_call: TRBV27; cdr3_nt: TGTGCCAGCAGTCCGAAAACCGGGACAGGGGAAGGCGAGCAGTACTTC; cdr3_aa: CASSPKTGTGEGEQYF
j_call: TRBJ2-7; d_call: TRBD2; clone_size: .; v_call: TRBV6-5; cdr3_nt: TGTGCCAGCAGTTGGACTAGCGGGGCTTCCTACGAGCAGTACTTC; cdr3_aa: CASSWTSGASYEQYF
j_call: TRBJ2-2; d_call: .; clone_size: .; v_call: TRBV3-1/TRBV3-2; cdr3_nt: TGTGCCAGCAGCCAAGACCTCACCGGGGAGCTGTTTTTT; cdr3_aa: CASSQDLTGELFF
j_call: TRBJ2-7; d_call: .; clone_size: once; v_call: TRBV3-1/TRBV3-2; cdr3_nt: TGTGCCAGCAGCCAATACCTGGGAGACGGTTACGAGCAGTACTTC; cdr3_aa: CASSQYLGDGYEQYF
j_call: TRBJ2-7; d_call: .; clone_size: .; v_call: TRBV6-6; cdr3_nt: TGTGCCAGCAGTTACGAAGGACAGACCTACGAGCAGTACTTC; cdr3_aa: CASSYEGQTYEQYF
j_call: TRBJ1-2; d_call: .; clone_size: .; v_call: TRBV9; cdr3_nt: TGTGCCAGCAGCGTAGAGTGGGGCGGCTACACCTTC; cdr3_aa: CASSVEWGGYTF
j_call: TRBJ2-7; d_call: .; clone_size: .; v_call: TRBV11-3; cdr3_nt: TGTGCCAGCAGCGAGGACAATGGGGTCGAGCAGTACTTC; cdr3_aa: CASSEDNGVEQYF
j_call: TRBJ2-2; d_call: .; clone_size: .; v_call: TRBV29-1; cdr3_nt: TGCAGCGTTGGAGAACTTTTGAACACCGGGGAGCTGTTTTTT; cdr3_aa: CSVGELLNTGELFF
j_call: TRBJ2-2; d_call: .; clone_size: .; v_call: TRBV19; cdr3_nt: TGTGCCAGTAGTTGGGGTCTAGCGCCGAACACCGGGGAGCTGTTTTTT; cdr3_aa: CASSWGLAPNTGELFF
j_call: TRBJ1-5; d_call: TRBD1; clone_size: .; v_call: TRBV29-1; cdr3_nt: TGCAGCGTCCGACAGGGGCCCAATCAGCCCCAGCATTTT; cdr3_aa: CSVRQGPNQPQHF
j_call: TRBJ1-4; d_call: TRBD1; clone_size: .; v_call: TRBV18; cdr3_nt: TGTGCCAGCTCCAGGACAGGTCCTAATGAAAAACTGTTTTTT; cdr3_aa: CASSRTGPNEKLFF
j_call: TRBJ1-6; d_call: .; clone_size: once; v_call: TRBV5-5; cdr3_nt: TGTGCCAGCAGCTTGGGTGACAGGATTTCACCCCTCCACTTT; cdr3_aa: CASSLGDRISPLHF
j_call: TRBJ2-1; d_call: TRBD2; clone_size: .; v_call: TRBV14; cdr3_nt: TGTGCCAGCAGCGGCACGCGGGAGGGTTGGGACGATGAGCAGTTCTTC; cdr3_aa: CASSGTREGWDDEQFF